The 15 T cell receptor beta chains in this list originate from one sample, sequenced in a study of liver allograft versus peripheral blood T cells. Overall study: T cell receptor repertoires in transplanted livers were compared with those in recipients' peripheral blood.

Each CDR3 protein is one row after TCRdb ran MiXCR on the reads. The profile shows roughly 9,200 distinct CDR3 sequences, about 25% of them singletons. These receptors all stem from a human patient who had a liver transplant. Some T cells may originate from the graft donor.

This clonotype was counted only a few times. V gene TRBV5-6 combines with J gene TRBJ1-5, with 7 bases fitting TRBD1. The CDR3 extends over 13 amino acids. V was pared by 1 base and J by 7 bases, with 2 bases of the junction left unmatched. Germline loops: CDR1 SGHDT, CDR2 YYEEEE. The CDR3 protein is CASSLTGEQPQHF. CDR3 coding DNA: TGTGCCAGCAGCTTGACAGGGGAGCAGCCCCAGCATTTT. The full variable domain, completed using reference TRBV5-6 and TRBJ1-5, is DAGVTQSPTHLIKTRGQQVTLRCSPKSGHDTVSWYQQALGQGPQFIFQYYEEEERQRGNFPDRFSGHQFPNYSSELNVNALLLGDSALYLCASSLTGEQPQHFGDGTRLSIL.

The chain uses TRBV15 and TRBJ2-5; 15 bases fit TRBD2. The V segment lost 1 base and the J segment 4 bases; nucleotides outside the gene matches: 4. This CDR3 comprises 17 residues. Germline V gene sequence: CDR1 LNHNV, CDR2 YYDKDF (reference sequence). The CDR3 coding sequence is TGTGCCACCAGCAGAGGATTGGGACTAGCGGGAGGAGAGACCCAGTACTTC. Its translation is CATSRGLGLAGGETQYF.

This clonotype is deemed medium-sized. The V call is TRBV19, the J call TRBJ1-2; 7 bases are shared with TRBD1. The germline gives CDR1 LNHDA, CDR2 SQIVND (reference sequence). V was clipped by 9 bases and J by 6 bases; unmatched bases: 19. This CDR3 comprises 16 residues. The CDR3 region is CASRITGVGTRDGYTF. CDR3 DNA sequence: TGTGCCAGCCGAATTACAGGGGTTGGGACGCGGGATGGCTACACCTTC.

By share of the sample, this clonotype is medium-sized. V is TRBV18 and J is TRBJ2-7, with a tentative D call TRBD1 (5 bases). Germline V lookup: CDR1 KGHSH, CDR2 LQKENI. The CDR3 has 15 amino acids. V was pared by 6 bases and J by 4 bases, with 19 bases between. The CDR3 coding sequence is TGTGCCAGCTCCCGTGACAGTTCCTTGGGGTACGAGCAGTACTTC. It specifies CASSRDSSLGYEQYF. The full variable domain, in which reference TRBV18 and TRBJ2-7 provide the parts outside the CDR3, is NAGVMQNPRHLVRRRGQEARLRCSPMKGHSHVYWYRQLPEEGLKFMVYLQKENIIDESGMPKERFSAEFPKEGPSILRIQQVVRGDSAAYFCASSRDSSLGYEQYFGPGTRLTVT.

This clonotype was counted at least ten times. This chain joins TRBV5-4 and TRBJ1-3, with 7 bases fitting TRBD1. Germline V gene sequence: CDR1 SGHNT, CDR2 YYREEE (reference sequence). This CDR3 has 17 amino acids. J gave up 2 bases and V 3 bases, and 11 bases lay outside the gene matches. The CDR3 nucleotides read TGTGCCAGCAGCTCAGCGACAGGGAAGGTTACTGGAAACACCATATATTTT. Residues: CASSSATGKVTGNTIYF.

J is TRBJ2-3 and V is TRBV20-1; D not resolved. The V and J ends lost 1 base and 0 bases respectively, with 5 bases between them. The V gene's germline CDR1 is DFQATT and CDR2 SNEGSKA (reference sequence). The CDR3 sequence is 13 residues long. The CDR3 coding sequence is TGCAGTGCTAGAGTTGGGAGCACAGATACGCAGTATTTT. Protein sequence: CSARVGSTDTQYF.

The chain couples TRBV7-2 to TRBJ1-1; D is unresolved. The end of the DNA fits TRBJ1-6 better, so the J call may be wrong. The germline V gene has CDR1 SGHTA and CDR2 FQGNSA. The CDR3 is 15 residues long. CDR3 bases: TGTGCCAGCAGCTTAATTGCCAGCCATAATTCACCCCTCCACTTT. Translating gives CASSLIASHNSPLHF.

The chain recombines TRBV7-2 with TRBJ1-1; D is unresolved. V lost 2 bases and J lost 4, with 8 bases in between. Germline CDR1 and CDR2: SGHTA and FQGNSA. The CDR3 covers 13 residues. The CDR3 DNA reads as TGTGCCAGCAGCTTACGAGAGGCCACTGAAGCTTTCTTT. Translating gives CASSLREATEAFF.

Within the sample, this clonotype is medium-sized. The V call is TRBV28, the J call TRBJ2-3, with D uncertain. V gave up 6 bases and J gave up 2 bases, with 15 bases separating them. Germline V gives CDR1 MDHEN, CDR2 SYDVKM. CDR3 size: 15 residues. The CDR3 loop is CASRNTGLATDTQYF. The DNA for the CDR3 is TGTGCCAGCAGAAACACCGGGTTAGCCACAGATACGCAGTATTTT.

This clonotype was seen many times. CDR3 nucleotides: TGCAGTGCTAGAGATCAGAGAGCGGGACAGGGGCGCAATCAGCCCCAGCATTTT. Protein product: CSARDQRAGQGRNQPQHF. This chain uses TRBV20-1 with TRBJ1-5, with 10 bases aligning to TRBD1. Germline assignment: CDR1 DFQATT and CDR2 SNEGSKA (reference sequence). This CDR3 is 18 amino acids long. The trim removed 0 bases at V and 2 bases at J, leaving 10 bases unmatched.

This clonotype occurred a few times. This sequence joins TRBV14 and TRBJ2-5; 7 bases are a match to TRBD1. The CDR3 runs to 15 residues. CDR1 is SGHDN, CDR2 FVKESK, per germline. Germline trimming cut 4 bases from V and 5 bases from J; bases unmatched to any gene: 10. The CDR3 sequence: CASSPPRTGRETQYF. The CDR3 nucleotides read TGTGCCAGCAGCCCCCCCCGGACAGGTCGGGAGACCCAGTACTTC.

The gene calls are TRBV5-1 and TRBJ2-4, with TRBD1 matching over 8 bases. V was clipped by 3 bases and J by 8 bases; unmatched bases: 7. CDR3 length: 14 amino acids. Per the germline V gene, CDR1 is SGHRS and CDR2 is YFSETQ. CDR3 sequence (DNA): TGCGCCAGCAGCTACGGGACAGGAATGGACATTCAGTACTTC. Its translation is CASSYGTGMDIQYF.

The chain is built from TRBV15 and TRBJ1-3, with D uncertain. V was cut by 0 bases and J by 2 bases, with 11 bases left in between. The CDR3 is 16 residues long. Germline CDR1 and CDR2: LNHNV and YYDKDF (reference sequence). In DNA, the CDR3 is TGTGCCACCAGCAGAGATCGGGCCGCGCCTGGAAACACCATATATTTT. It is translated as CATSRDRAAPGNTIYF.

By share, this clonotype ranks as medium-sized. The rearrangement joins TRBV15 to TRBJ1-1; D may be TRBD1 (6 bases). Germline assignment: CDR1 LNHNV and CDR2 YYDKDF (reference sequence). V was clipped by 5 bases and J by 0 bases, with 13 bases between them. The CDR3 contains 15 residues. The CDR3 nucleotides are TGTGCCACCAGCGCCTACAGGGTTATGAACACTGAAGCTTTCTTT. Its translation is CATSAYRVMNTEAFF.

By share of the sample, this clonotype is medium-sized. V and J are TRBV18 and TRBJ2-6, with D hard to call. Trimming left V 0 bases short and J 0 bases short, with 9 bases between. Germline V gives CDR1 KGHSH, CDR2 LQKENI. The CDR3 loop spans 17 amino acids. CDR3 sequence reads: CASSPPNTVSGANVLTF. CDR3 nucleotide sequence: TGTGCCAGCTCACCACCCAACACCGTCTCTGGGGCCAACGTCCTGACTTTC.